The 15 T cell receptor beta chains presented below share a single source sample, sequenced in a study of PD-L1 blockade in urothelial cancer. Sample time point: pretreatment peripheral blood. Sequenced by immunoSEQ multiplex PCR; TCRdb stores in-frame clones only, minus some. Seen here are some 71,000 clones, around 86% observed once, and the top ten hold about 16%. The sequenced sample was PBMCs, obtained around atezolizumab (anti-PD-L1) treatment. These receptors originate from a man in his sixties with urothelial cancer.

The chain's CDR3 is CASSRGGGSASYGYTF. In nucleotides, the CDR3 is TGTGCCAGCAGCCGAGGGGGGGGATCGGCTAGCTATGGCTACACCTTC. V gene TRBV7-8 combines with J gene TRBJ1-2; D possibly corresponds to TRBD1 (6 bases). The germline V gene encodes CDR1 SGHVS and CDR2 FQNEAQ. The ends were cut back, 5 bases at V and 4 bases at J, with 20 bases in the middle. The CDR3 is 16 residues long.

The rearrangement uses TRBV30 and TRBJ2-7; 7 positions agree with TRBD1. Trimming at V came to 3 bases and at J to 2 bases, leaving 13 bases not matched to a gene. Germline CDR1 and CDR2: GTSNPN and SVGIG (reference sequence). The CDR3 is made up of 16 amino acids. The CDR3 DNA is TGTGCCTGGAGCCCGGATCTGGCAGGGGGAACCTACGAGCAGTACTTC. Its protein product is CAWSPDLAGGTYEQYF.

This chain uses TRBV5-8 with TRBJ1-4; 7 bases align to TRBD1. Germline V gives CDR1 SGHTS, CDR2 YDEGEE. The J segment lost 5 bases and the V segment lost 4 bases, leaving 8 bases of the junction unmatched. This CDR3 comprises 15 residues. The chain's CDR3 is CASSHYRGQNEKLFF. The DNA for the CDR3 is TGTGCCAGCAGCCATTACAGGGGTCAGAATGAAAAACTGTTTTTT.

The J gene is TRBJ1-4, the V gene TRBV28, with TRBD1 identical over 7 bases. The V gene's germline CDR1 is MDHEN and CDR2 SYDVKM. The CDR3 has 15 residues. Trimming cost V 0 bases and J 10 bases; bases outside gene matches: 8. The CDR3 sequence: CASSLWAGGVGKLFF. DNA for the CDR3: TGTGCCAGCAGTTTATGGGCAGGGGGAGTGGGAAAACTGTTTTTT.

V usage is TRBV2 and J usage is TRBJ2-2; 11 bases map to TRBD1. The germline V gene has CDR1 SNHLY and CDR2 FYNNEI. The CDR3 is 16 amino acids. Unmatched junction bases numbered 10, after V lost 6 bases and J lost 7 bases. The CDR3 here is CASSGQGAPMGGELFF. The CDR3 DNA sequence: TGTGCCAGCAGCGGACAGGGGGCCCCAATGGGCGGGGAGCTGTTTTTT.

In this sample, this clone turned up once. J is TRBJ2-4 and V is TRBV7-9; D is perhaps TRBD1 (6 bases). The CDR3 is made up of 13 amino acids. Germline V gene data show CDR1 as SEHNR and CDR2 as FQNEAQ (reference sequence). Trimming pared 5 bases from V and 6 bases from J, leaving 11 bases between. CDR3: CASSPGHRNIQYF. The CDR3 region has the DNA TGTGCCAGCAGCCCGGGACATAGAAACATTCAGTACTTC.

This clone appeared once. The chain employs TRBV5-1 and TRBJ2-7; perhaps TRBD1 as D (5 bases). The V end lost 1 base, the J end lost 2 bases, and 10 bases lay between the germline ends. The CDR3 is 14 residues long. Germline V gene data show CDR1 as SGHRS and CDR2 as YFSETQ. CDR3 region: CASSLNRQTYEQYF. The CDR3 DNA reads TGCGCCAGCAGCTTGAACCGACAGACCTACGAGCAGTACTTC. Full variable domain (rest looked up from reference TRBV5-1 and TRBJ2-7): KAGVTQTPRYLIKTRGQQVTLSCSPISGHRSVSWYQQTPGQGLQFLFEYFSETQRNKGNFPGRFSGRQFSNSRSEMNVSTLELGDSALYLCASSLNRQTYEQYFGPGTRLTVT.

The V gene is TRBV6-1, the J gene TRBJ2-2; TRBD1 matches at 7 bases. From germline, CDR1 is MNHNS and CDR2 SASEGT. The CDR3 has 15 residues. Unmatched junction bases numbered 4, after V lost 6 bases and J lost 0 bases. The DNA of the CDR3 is TGTGCCAGCAGCAGGGACAGTCCGAACACCGGGGAGCTGTTTTTT. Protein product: CASSRDSPNTGELFF.

CDR3 loop: CASSLGQGGQFF. CDR3 bases: TGTGCCAGCAGTTTAGGGCAGGGGGGGCAGTTCTTC. The V and J genes are TRBV28 and TRBJ2-1; tentatively, D is TRBD1 (7 bases). Germline V lookup: CDR1 MDHEN, CDR2 SYDVKM. V was pared by 2 bases and J by 12 bases, with 11 bases between. This CDR3 is 12 amino acids long.

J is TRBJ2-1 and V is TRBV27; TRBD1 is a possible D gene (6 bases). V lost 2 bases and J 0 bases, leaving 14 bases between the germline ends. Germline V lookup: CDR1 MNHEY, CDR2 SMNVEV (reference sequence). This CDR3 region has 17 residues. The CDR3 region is CASSLRGQTFSYNEQFF. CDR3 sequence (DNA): TGTGCCAGCAGTTTACGCGGACAGACCTTCTCCTACAATGAGCAGTTCTTC.

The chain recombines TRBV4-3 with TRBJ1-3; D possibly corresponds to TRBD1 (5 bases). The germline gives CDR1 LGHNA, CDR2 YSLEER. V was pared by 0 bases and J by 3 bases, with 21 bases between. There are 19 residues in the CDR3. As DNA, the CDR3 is TGCGCCAGCAGCCAAGACACGGCGAAACGGGGGGGTGGTGGAAACACCATATATTTT. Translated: CASSQDTAKRGGGGNTIYF.

Written as DNA, the CDR3 is TGTGCCAGCAGCTTGGGGGGACAGGGAGCTAGCTCCTACGAGCAGTACTTC. Protein product: CASSLGGQGASSYEQYF. This chain uses TRBV5-4 with TRBJ2-7; 9 bases match TRBD1. Germline CDR1 is SGHNT and CDR2 is YYREEE (reference sequence). Unmatched junction bases numbered 7, after V lost 0 bases and J lost 0 bases. This CDR3 contains 17 residues.

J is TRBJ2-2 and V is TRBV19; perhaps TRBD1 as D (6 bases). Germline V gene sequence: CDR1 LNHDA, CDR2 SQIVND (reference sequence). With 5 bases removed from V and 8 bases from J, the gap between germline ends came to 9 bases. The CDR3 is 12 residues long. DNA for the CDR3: TGTGCCAGTAGTTTACAGGGAGGGGAGCTGTTTTTT. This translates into CASSLQGGELFF. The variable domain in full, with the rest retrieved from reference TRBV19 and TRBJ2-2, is DGGITQSPKYLFRKEGQNVTLSCEQNLNHDAMYWYRQDPGQGLRLIYYSQIVNDFQKGDIAEGYSVSREKKESFPLTVTSAQKNPTAFYLCASSLQGGELFFGEGSRLTVL.

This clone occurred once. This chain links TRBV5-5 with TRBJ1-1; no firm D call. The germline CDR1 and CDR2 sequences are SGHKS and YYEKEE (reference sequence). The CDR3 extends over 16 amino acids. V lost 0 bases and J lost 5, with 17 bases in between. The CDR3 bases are TGTGCCAGCAGCTTGGGCAACCTTATGAGAGGAACTGAAGCTTTCTTT. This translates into CASSLGNLMRGTEAFF.

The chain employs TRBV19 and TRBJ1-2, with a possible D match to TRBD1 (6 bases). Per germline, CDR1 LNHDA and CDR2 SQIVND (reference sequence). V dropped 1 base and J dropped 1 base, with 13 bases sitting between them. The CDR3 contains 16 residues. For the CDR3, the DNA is TGTGCCAGTAGTATAGGACCAGGGGAACTTAACTATGGCTACACCTTC. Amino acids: CASSIGPGELNYGYTF.